The rows below give T cell receptor beta chains drawn from one sample of a study of cytomegalovirus exposure and HLA in healthy donors. The table came from immunoSEQ multiplex PCR; TCRdb's copy has only in-frame clones and leaves some out. The table has roughly 180,000 clones, approximately 71% seen once. What was sequenced was PBMCs. The receptors stem from a woman aged 40 to 50 in good health and CMV-seropositive. Both conserved end residues are part of each CDR3. The D gene is left open where the match is weak. Clone size, where shown, is once, few, many, or a class for clones that have expanded.

>TRBD1|.|TRBV9|TRBJ1-2
TGTGCCAGTACCGGGACAGGGTATGGCTACACCTTC
CASTGTGYGYTF
>.|.|TRBV7-6|TRBJ1-4
TGTGCCAGCAGCCTACTTCCAGGGGTTAATGAAAAACTGTTTTTT
CASSLLPGVNEKLFF
>TRBD1|.|TRBV6-4|TRBJ1-5
TGTGCCAGCAGTGACTCGAAAACCCCCCTTGGACAGGTTTATAGCAATCAGCCCCAGCATTTT
CASSDSKTPLGQVYSNQPQHF
>.|.|TRBV27|TRBJ2-7
TGTGCCAGCAGTTCGACAACCACTCCCTACGAGCAGTACTTC
CASSSTTTPYEQYF
>.|.|TRBV7-9|TRBJ1-6
TGTGCCAGCAGCCTAAATAGTAATTCACCCCTCCACTTT
CASSLNSNSPLHF
>.|.|TRBV7-2|TRBJ2-3
TGTGCCAGCAGGATTTTCCCCACCCAGACAGATACGCAGTATTTT
CASRIFPTQTDTQYF
>.|.|TRBV27|TRBJ2-7
TGTGCCAGCAGTTCCCCCCCTAGCAGCGAGCAGTACTTC
CASSSPPSSEQYF
>.|.|TRBV2|TRBJ2-5
TGTGCCAGCATTCTCCAAGAGACCCAGTACTTC
CASILQETQYF
>TRBD2|.|TRBV28|TRBJ2-3
TGTGCCAGCAGGGGTACGCGGGGGGCAGATACGCAGTATTTT
CASRGTRGADTQYF
>.|few|TRBV27|TRBJ2-7
TGTGCCAGCAGTCTACTTCCCGGTCACGAGCAGTACTTC
CASSLLPGHEQYF
>.|.|TRBV5-1|TRBJ2-2
TGCGCCAGCAGCTTACAGGGCGTTGATGCCGGGGAGCTGTTTTTT
CASSLQGVDAGELFF
>.|.|TRBV4-2|TRBJ2-7
TGTGCCAGCAGCGACATAGTTGGGGAGCAGTACTTC
CASSDIVGEQYF
>.|.|TRBV7-2|TRBJ1-1
TGTGCCAGCAGCTCATCACCCGTAGTCTCTGAAGCTTTCTTT
CASSSSPVVSEAFF
>TRBD1|.|TRBV28|TRBJ1-5
TGTGCCAGCAGTCCTCGGATCCAGGGGGCAAGCAATCAGCCCCAGCATTTT
CASSPRIQGASNQPQHF
>TRBD1|.|TRBV27|TRBJ1-1
TGTGCCAGCGGGACAGCTAACACTGAAGCTTTCTTT
CASGTANTEAFF
>.|.|TRBV6-5|TRBJ2-7
TGTGCCAGCAGTTACGCAGCAGGGGGGAGCTACGAGCAGTACTTC
CASSYAAGGSYEQYF
>.|.|TRBV14|TRBJ2-2
TGTGCCAGCAGCCCCCTGAACTACCCGAGCACCGGGGAGCTGTTTTTT
CASSPLNYPSTGELFF
>.|.|TRBV7-9|TRBJ2-1
TGTGCCAGCAGCTTAACCCGAGGGGGAAGGAATGAGCAGTTCTTC
CASSLTRGGRNEQFF
>.|.|TRBV15|TRBJ1-6
TGTGCCACCAGCAGAGATTACTATAATTCACCCCTCCACTTT
CATSRDYYNSPLHF
>.|.|TRBV5-1|TRBJ2-7
TGCGCCAGCAGCCTCGACCCGGAGTACGAGCAGTACTTC
CASSLDPEYEQYF
>.|.|TRBV7-2|TRBJ2-7
TGTGCCAGCAGCTTAGCTAGCGACTCCTACGAGCAGTACTTC
CASSLASDSYEQYF
>TRBD1|.|TRBV7-6|TRBJ2-5
TGTGCCAGCAGCCAAGGAGACAGGGCACTACAGACCCAGTACTTC
CASSQGDRALQTQYF
>.|.|TRBV5-1|TRBJ2-1
TGCGCCAGCAGCAGGGACTCGAATGGGTACAATGAGCAGTTCTTC
CASSRDSNGYNEQFF
>.|.|TRBV28|TRBJ1-4
TGTGCCAGCAGTGCCGCGGGCAGGGGAGATGAAAAACTGTTTTTT
CASSAAGRGDEKLFF
>.|.|TRBV10-3|TRBJ2-1
TGTGCCATCAACGGCGGGACCACCTACAATGAGCAGTTCTTC
CAINGGTTYNEQFF
>TRBD2|.|TRBV30|TRBJ2-3
TGTGCCTGGACCAGCGGGAACACAGATACGCAGTATTTT
CAWTSGNTDTQYF
>TRBD2|.|TRBV7-2|TRBJ2-1
TGTGCCAGCAGCCAGCCTTGGGTAGCGGGGAGGGACAATGAGCAGTTCTTC
CASSQPWVAGRDNEQFF
>.|few|TRBV25-1|TRBJ2-7
TGTGCCAGCAGTGATGCGGGACAGAGCTCCTACGAGCAGTACTTC
CASSDAGQSSYEQYF
>TRBD2|.|TRBV19|TRBJ2-3
TGTGCCAGTATGACTAGCGGGAGATTCACAGATACGCAGTATTTT
CASMTSGRFTDTQYF
>.|.|TRBV4-2|TRBJ2-7
TGTGCCAGCAGCCCTGGCGTGCAGGCCCCCTACGAGCAGCACTTC
CASSPGVQAPYEQHF
>.|.|TRBV7-9|TRBJ2-3
TGTGCCAGCAGCCCACAATATCCCACAGATACGCAGTATTTT
CASSPQYPTDTQYF
>.|.|TRBV29-1|TRBJ2-1
TGCAGCGTTGAAGGGACATTAGCTTACAATGAGCAGTTCTTC
CSVEGTLAYNEQFF
>TRBD1|.|TRBV15|TRBJ2-7
TGTGCCACCAGCAGAGATGCAAACCCCGACAGGGCGAGCTACGAGCAGTACTTC
CATSRDANPDRASYEQYF
>.|.|TRBV28|TRBJ2-7
TGTGCCAGTAAGGCGGCAGACAGAACAAGCTCCTACGAGCAGTACTTC
CASKAADRTSSYEQYF
>.|once|TRBV27|TRBJ2-2
TGTGCCAGCAGTTTTTTGGAGGCCACCGGGGAGCTGTTTTTT
CASSFLEATGELFF
>.|.|TRBV5-1|TRBJ2-2
TGCGCCAGCAGTCGGGGCACCGGGGAGCTGTTTTTT
CASSRGTGELFF
>.|.|TRBV29-1|TRBJ2-3
TGCAGCGTTGCCAGGGGCACAGATACGCAGTATTTT
CSVARGTDTQYF
>.|.|TRBV6-6|TRBJ2-1
TGTGCCAGCGTCCCGAGCTCCTACAATGAGCAGTTCTTC
CASVPSSYNEQFF
>.|.|TRBV11-2|TRBJ1-1
TGTGCCAGCAGCTCCGCAGGGTCTGAAGCTTTCTTT
CASSSAGSEAFF